This T cell receptor (beta chain) came from a study of cytomegalovirus exposure and HLA in healthy donors. A few counts support this clone. The target antigen is unknown. This CDR3 region has 15 residues. The germline V gene has CDR1 KGHSH and CDR2 LQKENI. Germline trimming cut 5 bases from V and 5 bases from J; bases unmatched to any gene: 9. Overall study findings and caveats: CMV serostatus was the sole immune exposure data available. The study listed around 150 cytomegalovirus-associated TCR beta chains.

PCR employed 60 Vbeta and 13 Jbeta primers. Sequencing was performed with immunoSEQ multiplex PCR; in TCRdb, only in-frame clones are kept and a portion is missing. Of tens of thousands of clones detected, 62% appear once; the ten largest clones hold about 4.7%. The clonotype was recovered from a male donor in good health and CMV-seropositive. This rearrangement joins TRBV18 to TRBJ1-1; TRBD1 aligns across 9 bases. Sample: PBMCs. The CDR3 loop is CASSSYPGQGTEAFF. Written as DNA, the CDR3 is TGTGCCAGCTCATCTTACCCGGGACAGGGTACTGAAGCTTTCTTT.